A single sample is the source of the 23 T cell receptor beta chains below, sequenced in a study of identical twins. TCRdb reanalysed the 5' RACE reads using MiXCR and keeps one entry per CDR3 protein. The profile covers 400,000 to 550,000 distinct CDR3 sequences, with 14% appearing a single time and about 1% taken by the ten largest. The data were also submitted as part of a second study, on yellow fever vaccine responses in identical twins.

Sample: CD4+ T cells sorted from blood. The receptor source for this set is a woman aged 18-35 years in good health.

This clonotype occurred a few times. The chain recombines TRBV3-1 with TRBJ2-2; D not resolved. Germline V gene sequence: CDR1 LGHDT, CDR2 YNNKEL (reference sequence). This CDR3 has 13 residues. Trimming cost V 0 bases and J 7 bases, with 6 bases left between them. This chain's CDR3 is CASSQEGIGELFF. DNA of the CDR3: TGTGCCAGCAGCCAAGAAGGTATCGGGGAGCTGTTTTTT.

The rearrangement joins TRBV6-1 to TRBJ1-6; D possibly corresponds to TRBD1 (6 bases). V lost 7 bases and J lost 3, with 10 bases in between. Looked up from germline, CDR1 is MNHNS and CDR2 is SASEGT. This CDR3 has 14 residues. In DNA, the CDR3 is TGTGCCAGCACCCACAGGGACTATAATTCACCCCTCCACTTT. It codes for CASTHRDYNSPLHF.

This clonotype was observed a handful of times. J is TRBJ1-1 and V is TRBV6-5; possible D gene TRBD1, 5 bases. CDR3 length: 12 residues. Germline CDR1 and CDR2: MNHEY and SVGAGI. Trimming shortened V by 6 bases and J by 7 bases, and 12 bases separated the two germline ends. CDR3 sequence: CASSPRGIEAFF. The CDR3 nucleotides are TGTGCCAGCAGCCCTCGGGGGATTGAAGCTTTCTTT.

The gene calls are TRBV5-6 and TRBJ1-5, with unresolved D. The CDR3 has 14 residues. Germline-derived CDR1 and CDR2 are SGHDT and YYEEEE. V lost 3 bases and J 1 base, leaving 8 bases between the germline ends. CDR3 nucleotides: TGTGCCAGCAGCTCAGTTGAGAGCAATCAGCCCCAGCATTTT. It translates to CASSSVESNQPQHF. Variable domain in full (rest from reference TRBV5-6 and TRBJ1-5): DAGVTQSPTHLIKTRGQQVTLRCSPKSGHDTVSWYQQALGQGPQFIFQYYEEEERQRGNFPDRFSGHQFPNYSSELNVNALLLGDSALYLCASSSVESNQPQHFGDGTRLSIL.

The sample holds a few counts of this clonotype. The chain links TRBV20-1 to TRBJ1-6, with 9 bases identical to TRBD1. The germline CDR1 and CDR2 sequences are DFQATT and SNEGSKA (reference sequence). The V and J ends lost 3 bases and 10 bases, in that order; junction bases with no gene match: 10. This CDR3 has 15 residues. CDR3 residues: CSARGSGTGSSPLHF. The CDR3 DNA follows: TGCAGTGCTAGGGGGTCCGGGACAGGGTCCTCACCCCTCCACTTT.

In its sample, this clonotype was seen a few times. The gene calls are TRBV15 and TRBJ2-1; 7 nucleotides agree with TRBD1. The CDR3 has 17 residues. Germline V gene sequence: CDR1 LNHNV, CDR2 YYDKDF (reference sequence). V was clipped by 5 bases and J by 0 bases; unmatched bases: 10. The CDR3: CATSGRQGFSSYNEQFF. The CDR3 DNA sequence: TGTGCCACCAGCGGGCGACAGGGTTTTAGCTCCTACAATGAGCAGTTCTTC.

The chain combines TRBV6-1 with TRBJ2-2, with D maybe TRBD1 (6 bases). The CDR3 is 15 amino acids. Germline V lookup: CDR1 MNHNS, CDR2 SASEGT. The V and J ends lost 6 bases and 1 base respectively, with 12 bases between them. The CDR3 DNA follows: TGTGCCAGCAGACCCGAGGGACAGAACACCGGGGAGCTGTTTTTT. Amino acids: CASRPEGQNTGELFF.

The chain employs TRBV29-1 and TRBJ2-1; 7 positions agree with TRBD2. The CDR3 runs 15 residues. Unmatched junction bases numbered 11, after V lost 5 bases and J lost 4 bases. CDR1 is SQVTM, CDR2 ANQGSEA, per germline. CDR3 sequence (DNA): TGCAGCGTTCCGAAACGGGGGAGGGGTTACAATGAGCAGTTCTTC. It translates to CSVPKRGRGYNEQFF.

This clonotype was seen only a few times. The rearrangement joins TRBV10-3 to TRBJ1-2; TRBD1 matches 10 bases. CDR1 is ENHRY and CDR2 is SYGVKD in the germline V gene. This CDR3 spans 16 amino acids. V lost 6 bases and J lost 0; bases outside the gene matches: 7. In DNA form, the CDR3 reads TGTGCCATCAGGACCTCGGGACAGGGGTCTAACTATGGCTACACCTTC. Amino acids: CAIRTSGQGSNYGYTF.

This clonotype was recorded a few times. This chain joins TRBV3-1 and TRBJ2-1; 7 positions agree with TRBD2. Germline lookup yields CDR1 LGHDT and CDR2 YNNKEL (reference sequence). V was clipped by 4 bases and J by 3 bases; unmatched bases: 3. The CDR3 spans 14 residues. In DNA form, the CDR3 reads TGTGCCAGCAGCCGAGCGGGGAACTACAATGAGCAGTTCTTC. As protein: CASSRAGNYNEQFF.

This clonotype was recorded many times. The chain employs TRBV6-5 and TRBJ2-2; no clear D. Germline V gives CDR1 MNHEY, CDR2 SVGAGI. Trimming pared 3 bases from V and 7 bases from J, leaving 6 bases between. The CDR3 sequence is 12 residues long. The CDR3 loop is CASSYQFGELFF. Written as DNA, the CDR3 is TGTGCCAGCAGTTATCAGTTCGGGGAGCTGTTTTTT.

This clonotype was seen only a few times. In DNA, the CDR3 is TGTGCCTGGAGGTCTAGCTCCCCCTACGAGCAGTACTTC. It codes for CAWRSSSPYEQYF. V and J are TRBV30 and TRBJ2-7; D is perhaps TRBD2 (5 bases). The CDR3 contains 13 residues. Between the trimmed V and J ends, which lost 3 bases and 2 bases, there was a span of 11 bases. From germline, CDR1 is GTSNPN and CDR2 SVGIG (reference sequence).

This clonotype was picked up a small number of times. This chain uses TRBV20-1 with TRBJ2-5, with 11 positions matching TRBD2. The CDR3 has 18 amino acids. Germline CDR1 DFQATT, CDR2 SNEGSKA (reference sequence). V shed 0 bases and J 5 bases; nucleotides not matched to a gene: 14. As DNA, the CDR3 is TGCAGTGCTAGAGATCTAGCGGGAGGACTCGGGTTTCTGGAGACCCAGTACTTC. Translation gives CSARDLAGGLGFLETQYF.

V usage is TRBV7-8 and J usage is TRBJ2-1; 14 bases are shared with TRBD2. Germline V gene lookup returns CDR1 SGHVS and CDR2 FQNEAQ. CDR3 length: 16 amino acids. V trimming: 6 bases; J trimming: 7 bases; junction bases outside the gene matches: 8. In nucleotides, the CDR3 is TGTGCCAGCAGGCAGACTAGCGGGGGGGCCGTTAATGAGCAGTTCTTC. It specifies CASRQTSGGAVNEQFF.

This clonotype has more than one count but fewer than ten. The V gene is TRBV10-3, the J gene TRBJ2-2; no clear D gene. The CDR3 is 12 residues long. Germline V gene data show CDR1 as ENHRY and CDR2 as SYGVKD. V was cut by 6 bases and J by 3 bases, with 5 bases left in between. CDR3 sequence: CAIRLYTGELFF. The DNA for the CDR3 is TGTGCCATCAGGTTATACACCGGGGAGCTGTTTTTT.

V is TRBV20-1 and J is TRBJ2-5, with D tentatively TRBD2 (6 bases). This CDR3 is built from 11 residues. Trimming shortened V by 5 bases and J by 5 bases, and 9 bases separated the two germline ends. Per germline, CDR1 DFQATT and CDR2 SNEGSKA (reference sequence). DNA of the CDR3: TGCAGTGCTGGCGGGGTCGAGACCCAGTACTTC. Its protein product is CSAGGVETQYF.

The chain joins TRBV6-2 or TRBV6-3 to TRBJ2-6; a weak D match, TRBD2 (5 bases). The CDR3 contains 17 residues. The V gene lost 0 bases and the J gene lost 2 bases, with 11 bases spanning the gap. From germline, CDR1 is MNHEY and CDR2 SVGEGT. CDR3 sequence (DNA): TGTGCCAGCAGTTACTCTTTCGGGATCACTGGGGCCAACGTCCTGACTTTC. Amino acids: CASSYSFGITGANVLTF.

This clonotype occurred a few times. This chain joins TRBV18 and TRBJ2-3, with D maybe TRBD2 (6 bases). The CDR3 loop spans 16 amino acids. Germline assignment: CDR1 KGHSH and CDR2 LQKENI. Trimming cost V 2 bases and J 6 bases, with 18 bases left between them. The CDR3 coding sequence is TGTGCCAGCTCACCAACCCTAGGGGAGGCATTCGATACGCAGTATTTT. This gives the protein CASSPTLGEAFDTQYF. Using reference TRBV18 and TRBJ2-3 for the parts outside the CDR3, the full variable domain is NAGVMQNPRHLVRRRGQEARLRCSPMKGHSHVYWYRQLPEEGLKFMVYLQKENIIDESGMPKERFSAEFPKEGPSILRIQQVVRGDSAAYFCASSPTLGEAFDTQYFGPGTRLTVL.

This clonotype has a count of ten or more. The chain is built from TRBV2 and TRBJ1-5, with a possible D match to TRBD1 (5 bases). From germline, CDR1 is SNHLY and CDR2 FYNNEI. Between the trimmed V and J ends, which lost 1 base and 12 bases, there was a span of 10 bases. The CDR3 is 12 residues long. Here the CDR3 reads CASSEGGGIQHF. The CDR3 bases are TGTGCCAGCAGTGAAGGCGGGGGTATCCAGCATTTT.

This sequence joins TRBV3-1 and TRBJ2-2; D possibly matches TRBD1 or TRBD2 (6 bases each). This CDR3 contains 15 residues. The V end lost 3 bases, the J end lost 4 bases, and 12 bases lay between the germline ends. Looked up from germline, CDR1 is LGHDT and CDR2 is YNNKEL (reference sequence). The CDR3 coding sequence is TGTGCCAGCAGCCAGACGGGGGCTGGCACCGGGGAGCTGTTTTTT. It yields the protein CASSQTGAGTGELFF.

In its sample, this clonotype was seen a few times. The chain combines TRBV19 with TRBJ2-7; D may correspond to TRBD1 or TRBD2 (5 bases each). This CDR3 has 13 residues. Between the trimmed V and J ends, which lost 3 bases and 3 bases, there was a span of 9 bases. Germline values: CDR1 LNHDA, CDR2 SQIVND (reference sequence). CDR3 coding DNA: TGTGCCAGTAGTATTGGGACGGACTACGAGCAGTACTTC. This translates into CASSIGTDYEQYF.

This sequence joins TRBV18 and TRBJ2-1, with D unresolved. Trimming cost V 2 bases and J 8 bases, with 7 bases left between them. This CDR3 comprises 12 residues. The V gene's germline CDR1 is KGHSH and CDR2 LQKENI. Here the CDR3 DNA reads TGTGCCAGCTCACCAGGGGTCTATGAGCAGTTCTTC. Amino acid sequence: CASSPGVYEQFF. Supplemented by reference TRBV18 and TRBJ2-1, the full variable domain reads NAGVMQNPRHLVRRRGQEARLRCSPMKGHSHVYWYRQLPEEGLKFMVYLQKENIIDESGMPKERFSAEFPKEGPSILRIQQVVRGDSAAYFCASSPGVYEQFFGPGTRLTVL.

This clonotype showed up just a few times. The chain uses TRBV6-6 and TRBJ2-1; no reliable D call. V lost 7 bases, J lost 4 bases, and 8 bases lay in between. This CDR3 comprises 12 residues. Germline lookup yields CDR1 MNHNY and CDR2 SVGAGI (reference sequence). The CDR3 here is CASTGHYNEQFF. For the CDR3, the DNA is TGTGCCAGCACGGGTCATTACAATGAGCAGTTCTTC.